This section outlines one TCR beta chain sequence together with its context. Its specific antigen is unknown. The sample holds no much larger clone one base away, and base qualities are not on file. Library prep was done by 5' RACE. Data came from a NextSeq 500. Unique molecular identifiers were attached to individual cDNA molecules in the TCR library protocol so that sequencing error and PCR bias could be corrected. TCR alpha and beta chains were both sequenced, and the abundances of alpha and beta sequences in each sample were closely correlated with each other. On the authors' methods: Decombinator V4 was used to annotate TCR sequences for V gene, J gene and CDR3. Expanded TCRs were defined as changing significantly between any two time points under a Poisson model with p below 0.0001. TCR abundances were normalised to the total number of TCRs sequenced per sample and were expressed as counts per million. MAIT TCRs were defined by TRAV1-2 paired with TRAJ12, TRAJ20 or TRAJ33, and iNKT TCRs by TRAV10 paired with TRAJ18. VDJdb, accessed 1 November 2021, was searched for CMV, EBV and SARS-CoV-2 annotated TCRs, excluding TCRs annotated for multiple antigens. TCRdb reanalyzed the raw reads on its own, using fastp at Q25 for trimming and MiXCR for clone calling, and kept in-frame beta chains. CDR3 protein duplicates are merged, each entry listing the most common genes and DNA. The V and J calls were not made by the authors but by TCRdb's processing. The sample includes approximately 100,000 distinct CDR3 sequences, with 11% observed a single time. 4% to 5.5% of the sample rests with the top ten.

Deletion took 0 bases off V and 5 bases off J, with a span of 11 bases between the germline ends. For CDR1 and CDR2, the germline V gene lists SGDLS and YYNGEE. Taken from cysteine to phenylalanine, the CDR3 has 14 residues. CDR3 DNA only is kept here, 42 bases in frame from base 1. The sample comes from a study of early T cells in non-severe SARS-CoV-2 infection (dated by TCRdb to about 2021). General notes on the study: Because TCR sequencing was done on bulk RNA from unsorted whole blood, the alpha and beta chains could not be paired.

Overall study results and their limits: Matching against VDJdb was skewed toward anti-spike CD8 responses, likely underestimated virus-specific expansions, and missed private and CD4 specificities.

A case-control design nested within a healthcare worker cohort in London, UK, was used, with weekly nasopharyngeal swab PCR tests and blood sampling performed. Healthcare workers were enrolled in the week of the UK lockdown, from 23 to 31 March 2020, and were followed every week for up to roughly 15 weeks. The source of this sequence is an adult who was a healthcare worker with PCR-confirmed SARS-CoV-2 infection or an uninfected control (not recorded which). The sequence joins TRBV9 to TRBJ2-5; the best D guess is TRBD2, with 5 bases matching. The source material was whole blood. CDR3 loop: CASSVAVALETQYF. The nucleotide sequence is TGTGCCAGCAGCGTAGCTGTAGCGCTGGAGACCCAGTACTTC.